These 6 T cell receptor beta chains came from one sample sequenced in a study of control samples from healthy donors and cancer patients. Here immunoSEQ multiplex PCR was the method, and the copy in TCRdb shows in-frame clones only, minus some. The sample includes 150,000 to 200,000 clones, 85% to 95% of them seen just once. Specimen: blood. The receptors originated from a man aged 18-30 years in good health.

This clone was observed a handful of times. The genes are TRBV9 and TRBJ2-2, with D perhaps TRBD2 (7 bases). Per the germline V gene, CDR1 is SGDLS and CDR2 is YYNGEE. This CDR3 is 17 amino acids long. Trimming took off 1 base at V and 5 bases at J, with 18 bases between the two ends. The CDR3 DNA is TGTGCCAGCAGCGTATCCCCCCGGGGGGCCAGTACCGGGGAGCTGTTTTTT. Residues: CASSVSPRGASTGELFF.

The chain couples TRBV9 to TRBJ1-2; D may be TRBD1 (5 bases). CDR1 and CDR2 from the germline V gene are SGDLS and YYNGEE. The CDR3 contains 19 residues. V lost 1 base and J lost 3, with 25 bases in between. The CDR3 coding sequence is TGTGCCAGCAGCGTAAGCGATGCCCGTCCGGGCCCCAGGGACTATGGCTACACCTTC. Protein: CASSVSDARPGPRDYGYTF.

The gene calls are TRBV12-3 or TRBV12-4 and TRBJ1-5; D is uncertain. There are 12 residues in the CDR3. V lost 4 bases and J 12 bases, leaving 13 bases between the germline ends. This CDR3 is CASSSDKIHQHF. DNA of the CDR3: TGTGCCAGCAGTTCTGACAAAATACACCAGCATTTT.

This rearrangement joins TRBV9 to TRBJ1-3; D unclear. The CDR3 extends over 17 amino acids. Germline lookup yields CDR1 SGDLS and CDR2 YYNGEE. The V end lost 0 bases, the J end lost 4 bases, and 17 bases lay between the germline ends. CDR3 nucleotide sequence: TGTGCCAGCAGCGTAGAGACTCGGGCAGGCATAGGAAACACCATATATTTT. Translating gives CASSVETRAGIGNTIYF.

This clone occurred once. J is TRBJ1-2 and V is TRBV18, with a weak D call TRBD1 (6 bases). The CDR3 is 12 amino acids. V dropped 6 bases and J dropped 4 bases, with 9 bases sitting between them. CDR1 is KGHSH and CDR2 is LQKENI in the germline V gene. The CDR3 is CASSPTGYGYTF. CDR3 DNA: TGTGCCAGCTCCCCGACAGGCTATGGCTACACCTTC.

The chain links TRBV14 to TRBJ2-3, with 13 bases aligning to TRBD2. The germline CDR1 and CDR2 sequences are SGHDN and FVKESK. The CDR3 is 17 residues long. Unmatched junction bases numbered 6, after V lost 2 bases and J lost 4 bases. The CDR3 is CASSQLPGLAGSDTQYF. Here the CDR3 DNA reads TGTGCCAGCAGCCAACTACCGGGACTAGCGGGGTCAGATACGCAGTATTTT.